This T cell receptor (beta chain) stems from a study of shared clonotypes between healthy human individuals (dated by TCRdb to 2018 to 2021). General notes on the study: The cohort included three men and two women between 18 and 49 years of age. Between about 0.94 and 10 billion PBMCs per donor were obtained by leukapheresis. Libraries were prepared and TCR repertoires were sequenced by different laboratories using diverse techniques, in order to increase sequencing depth and limit assay-specific biases. Blood TCR repertoires of five healthy adults were deeply sequenced to estimate repertoire size and the extent of clonotype sharing between individuals. Per donor, three plates each were used for CD4 naive and CD4 memory, two for CD8 naive, and one for CD8 memory. The research as a whole found: Estimated clonotype richness was generally larger for naive than for memory subsets. Across a few donors, approximately 4.6% of naive CD4, around 3.5% of naive CD8, 2% to 2.5% of memory CD4, and approximately 0.4% of memory CD8 clonotypes were shared. Compared with non-shared clonotypes, clonotypes shared by all four sorted-subset donors had higher generation probabilities. Sampling was restricted to blood, and TCR repertoires in tissue are likely to differ from TCR repertoires in blood. Incomplete sequencing was indicated by rarefaction of sorted-subset datasets, despite the large sequencing depth. Pairwise subsampling indicated that sequencing depth was expected to affect the degree of clonotype sharing among donors. Because the study included a small number of donors, the genetic and exposure-history diversity represented was limited.

Using the deep immunoSEQ assay, TCR CDR3 regions were amplified from genomic DNA by multiplex PCR. Extracted genomic DNA from each cell subset was spread evenly across all wells of several immunoSEQ 96-well plates, with each plate serving as a replicate. For sorted subsets, around 200 ng genomic DNA, equal to tens of thousands of T cell genomes, was loaded into each replicate PCR. Purified libraries were measured with a Qubit 3.0 fluorometer, size-checked on a Bioanalyzer 2100, and measured again with the KAPA Library Quantification kit. Every immunoSEQ 96-well plate was sequenced on a dedicated single-read 150-cycle Illumina NextSeq 550 flow cell. For the original study's pipeline: Because only junctional sequences without quality scores were contained in the immunoSEQ output, filtering matching that applied to full-length reads could not be performed. Sequences were annotated with PyIR, a Python wrapper for IgBLAST v1.9, and V/J genes and CDR3 were assigned using IMGT germline references. Reads were filtered out if the reads had weak V/J assignments (E-value above 1e-6), no CDR3, stop codons, out-of-frame junctions, or ambiguous translated residues. V3J clonotypes were defined as sequences sharing an identical inferred V gene, J gene, and CDR3 amino acid sequence. To compute the percentage overlap between repertoires, the number of shared unique clonotypes was divided by the size of the smaller repertoire. Richness of each repertoire was evaluated using RTK rarefaction, the Chao1 estimator, and Recon v2.1 estimates of unobserved clonotypes. Generation probabilities for all TCRbeta clonotypes obtained by the gDNA method from a handful of donors were computed using OLGA. TCRdb holds this immuneACCESS table with in-frame rearrangements only. Some clones are missing; in checked studies, unresolved V genes explain under half, and the rest has no known cause. V and J calls and clone size are copied from that table; D and trimming were computed from the DNA. The sample table holds roughly 2.1 million clones, of which around 93% were seen once. The ten largest clones represent about 1.5% of the sample.

Trimming takes 2 bases from V and 3 bases from J, and the germline ends sit 13 bases apart. From cysteine to phenylalanine, the CDR3 is 15 amino acids long. The entry retains the CDR3 DNA only, 45 bases that are in frame from base 1. Looking up the germline V gene yields CDR1 MDHEN and CDR2 SYDVKM. For the CD8 naive samples, CD45RO-negative cells were positively selected for CCR7, yielding a CD45RA+CCR7+ population from which TemRA cells were excluded. The donors were healthy, HIV-negative adults with no recently reported acute infections or vaccinations. Every donor was a Caucasian adult residing in Nashville, Tennessee, USA. Blood was collected by leukapheresis, and PBMCs were isolated by Ficoll-Histopaque density gradient centrifugation and then cryopreserved in liquid nitrogen vapor phase. Analytical flow cytometry was used to check the purity and quantity of every magnetically sorted T cell population. Each sorted fraction had its genomic DNA isolated and then quantified by UV absorbance on a Nanodrop 2000c.

About this clone itself: The antigen this receptor binds is unknown. The record has no base qualities; no much larger clone is one base away.

The clonotype comes from a man aged 18 to 35 in good health. Some clones in this sample may be carry-over from other donors' samples. The sequence is built from TRBV28 and TRBJ1-1, with a tentative D gene TRBD1 over 6 matching bases. Input material: naive CD8+ T cells from PBMCs. Sample cell subset or site, as interpreted from the label and publication: CD45RA+CCR7+. The CDR3 reads CASSLKNKGDTEAFF. The DNA is as follows: TGTGCCAGCAGTTTAAAGAATAAGGGGGACACTGAAGCTTTCTTT.